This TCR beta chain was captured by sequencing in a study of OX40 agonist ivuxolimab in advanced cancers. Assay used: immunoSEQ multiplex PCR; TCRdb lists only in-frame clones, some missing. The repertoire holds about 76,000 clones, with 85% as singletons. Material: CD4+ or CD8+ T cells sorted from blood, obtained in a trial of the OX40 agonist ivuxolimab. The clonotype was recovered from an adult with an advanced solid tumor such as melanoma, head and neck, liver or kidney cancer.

The CDR3 loop is CASSKYREEGNQPQHF. The CDR3 nucleotides are TGTGCCAGCAGCAAATACAGGGAGGAGGGCAATCAGCCCCAGCATTTT. The V gene is TRBV21-1, the J gene TRBJ1-5. TRBV21-1 is flagged as a pseudogene. This CDR3 is 16 amino acids long.